These 19 T cell receptor beta chains originate from one sample sequenced in a study of shared T cell receptors in the human thymus. The assay was immunoSEQ multiplex PCR, and TCRdb's table has in-frame clones only and misses some. The sample holds some 760,000 clones, 70% to 90% seen once. The sample was also reused in another study, on human thymus T cells.

The specimen sequenced was thymocytes. The receptors shown here come from a girl less than two years old with a congenital heart defect.

The sample holds one count of this clone. The chain uses TRBV11-2 and TRBJ1-3; 7 bases match TRBD1. Germline V CDR1 and CDR2: SGHAT, FQNNGV. V shed 7 bases and J 0 bases; nucleotides not matched to a gene: 9. The CDR3 has 16 amino acids. The DNA of the CDR3 is TGTGCCAGCACCAAGCCGGGACAGAGCTCTGGAAACACCATATATTTT. Translating it yields CASTKPGQSSGNTIYF.

This clone appeared a few times. Here the CDR3 reads CSSSGGRGTDTQYF. For the CDR3, the DNA is TGCAGCAGTAGCGGGGGGCGGGGCACAGATACGCAGTATTTT. The chain couples TRBV29-1 to TRBJ2-3; 10 bases are shared with TRBD2. The CDR3 is 14 residues long. CDR1 is SQVTM and CDR2 is ANQGSEA in the germline V gene. Trimming removed 8 bases from V and 1 base from J; junction bases left unmatched: 6.

The CDR3 loop is CASSLLQVVRRDTQYF. In nucleotides, the CDR3 is TGTGCCAGCAGCTTACTACAGGTAGTTCGGCGAGATACGCAGTATTTT. The chain has TRBV5-6 and TRBJ2-3; TRBD1 is a possible D gene (5 bases). Trimming took 2 bases from V and 5 from J, leaving 18 bases between them. CDR3 length equals 16 residues. CDR1 is SGHDT and CDR2 is YYEEEE in the germline V gene.

The sample holds a few counts of this clone. This chain links TRBV6-5 with TRBJ2-1, with a weak D call TRBD2 (6 bases). CDR3 size: 15 residues. Germline loops: CDR1 MNHEY, CDR2 SVGAGI. Trimming pared 4 bases from V and 7 bases from J, leaving 17 bases between. This chain's CDR3 is CASSSRGGFSNEQFF. CDR3 nucleotide sequence: TGTGCCAGCAGTTCCCGGGGAGGTTTTTCGAATGAGCAGTTCTTC.

This chain connects TRBV7-9 to TRBJ2-5; no reliable D call. Trimming removed 2 bases from V and 0 bases from J, with 16 bases in between. Germline V CDR1 and CDR2: SEHNR, FQNEAQ (reference sequence). CDR3 length equals 17 residues. DNA of the CDR3: TGTGCCAGCAGCTTAAATAGGCCTAGAGAGAACCAAGAGACCCAGTACTTC. This gives the protein CASSLNRPRENQETQYF.

V gene TRBV27 combines with J gene TRBJ2-5, with 8 bases lining up with TRBD1. The J call is uncertain, as TRBJ2-7 better fits the DNA end. Germline-derived CDR1 and CDR2 are MNHEY and SMNVEV (reference sequence). The CDR3 has 15 residues. DNA of the CDR3: TGTGCCAGCAGTTTAGGTGGGACAGGCCTCTACGAGCAGTACTTC. Translating it yields CASSLGGTGLYEQYF.

The chain employs TRBV7-6 and TRBJ1-1, with D uncertain. The CDR3 consists of 20 residues. Germline V gene sequence: CDR1 SGHVS, CDR2 FNYEAQ. Trimming took 4 bases from V and 7 from J, leaving 34 bases between them. The CDR3 DNA follows: TGTGCCAGCAGCTCAAACCTTCAGGACGGCTCTAGGTACCGGGGAGTTGAAGCTTTCTTT. Amino acids: CASSSNLQDGSRYRGVEAFF.

The chain couples TRBV6-1 to TRBJ1-1, with D perhaps TRBD1 (6 bases). This CDR3 contains 14 residues. Germline V CDR1 and CDR2: MNHNS, SASEGT. The V and J ends lost 8 bases and 1 base respectively, with 14 bases between them. The CDR3 DNA reads as TGTGCCAGCCAGAGCCCGGACAGGAACACTGAAGCTTTCTTT. This sequence encodes CASQSPDRNTEAFF.

The chain joins TRBV9 to TRBJ2-2; D may be TRBD1 (6 bases). CDR1 is SGDLS, CDR2 YYNGEE, per germline. The V end was cut by 0 bases, the J end by 5 bases, with 11 bases between. CDR3 length equals 15 residues. The CDR3: CASSVAGAETGELFF. Here the CDR3 DNA reads TGTGCCAGCAGCGTAGCAGGGGCGGAGACCGGGGAGCTGTTTTTT.

V gene TRBV2 combines with J gene TRBJ1-6; 8 bases line up with TRBD1. The junction had 11 bases not matched to a gene; V was cut back by 6 bases and J by 7 bases. The CDR3 consists of 16 residues. CDR1 SNHLY and CDR2 FYNNEI come from the germline V gene. The CDR3 DNA reads TGTGCCAGCAGCTACTCAGGGGGCGAACGGAATTCACCCCTCCACTTT. Protein product: CASSYSGGERNSPLHF.

The CDR3 spells CASSAFTGGPVNEQFF. CDR3 nucleotides: TGTGCCAGCAGTGCGTTTACGGGGGGGCCCGTCAATGAGCAGTTCTTC. This chain links TRBV28 with TRBJ2-1; 8 nucleotides agree with TRBD2. CDR1 MDHEN and CDR2 SYDVKM come from the germline V gene. Trimming removed 5 bases from V and 6 bases from J; junction bases left unmatched: 12. This CDR3 contains 16 residues.

The rearrangement uses TRBV6-6 and TRBJ2-7; 10 bases map to TRBD1. The CDR3 is 16 amino acids. Germline CDR1 reads MNHNY; CDR2 reads SVGAGI (reference sequence). Losses at the gene ends were 2 bases for V and 4 bases for J; bases not matched to a gene: 8. This CDR3 reads CASSYEPGQGNYEQYF. CDR3 DNA: TGTGCCAGCAGTTACGAACCGGGACAGGGGAATTACGAGCAGTACTTC.

The CDR3 DNA reads as TGTGCCAGCAGTGAGGAGGGTCCCAGCTTATATTTT. This sequence encodes CASSEEGPSLYF. The chain carries TRBV2 and TRBJ1-3; D uncertain. The germline V gene has CDR1 SNHLY and CDR2 FYNNEI. The V end was cut by 3 bases, the J end by 14 bases, with 14 bases between. This CDR3 contains 12 residues.

The rearrangement links TRBV4-3 to TRBJ1-4; D perhaps matches TRBD1 (5 bases). Between the trimmed V and J ends, which lost 2 bases and 13 bases, there was a span of 26 bases. This CDR3 has 17 residues. The germline V gene encodes CDR1 LGHNA and CDR2 YSLEER. CDR3 DNA sequence: TGCGCCAGCAGCCAAAACGTTGAGGGACTGACAAATGAGATACTGTTTTTT. Residues: CASSQNVEGLTNEILFF.

The chain recombines TRBV19 with TRBJ2-2; possible D gene TRBD1, 5 bases. CDR1 LNHDA and CDR2 SQIVND come from the germline V gene (reference sequence). Between the trimmed V and J ends, which lost 3 bases and 4 bases, there was a span of 9 bases. CDR3 length: 14 amino acids. CDR3 protein: CASSIKQVTGELFF. In DNA form, the CDR3 reads TGTGCCAGTAGTATTAAACAGGTCACCGGGGAGCTGTTTTTT.

This chain joins TRBV5-8 and TRBJ1-1; 12 positions agree with TRBD1. This CDR3 has 16 residues. V lost 3 bases and J lost 6; bases outside the gene matches: 9. Germline V lookup: CDR1 SGHTS, CDR2 YDEGEE. CDR3 region: CASSSGQGASRSEAFF. CDR3 DNA sequence: TGTGCCAGCAGCTCGGGACAGGGGGCGAGTAGGTCTGAAGCTTTCTTT.

V usage is TRBV5-1 and J usage is TRBJ2-5, with a tentative D call TRBD1 (6 bases). Trimming left V 6 bases short and J 1 base short, with 13 bases between. Germline CDR1 and CDR2: SGHRS and YFSETQ. The CDR3 has 14 residues. The DNA for the CDR3 is TGCGCCAGCAAGGTAACAGGGACCCAAGAGACCCAGTACTTC. Translating gives CASKVTGTQETQYF.

This chain uses TRBV5-1 with TRBJ1-4; 7 bases are a match to TRBD1. This CDR3 comprises 15 residues. V shed 4 bases and J 6 bases; nucleotides not matched to a gene: 9. The germline CDR1 and CDR2 sequences are SGHRS and YFSETQ. CDR3: CASSPTGEVHEKLFF. In nucleotides, the CDR3 is TGCGCCAGCAGCCCCACAGGGGAGGTTCATGAAAAACTGTTTTTT.

The sample holds a few counts of this clone. The chain is built from TRBV6-1 and TRBJ1-1, with 7 nucleotides matching TRBD1. Germline assignment: CDR1 MNHNS and CDR2 SASEGT. The CDR3 totals 15 residues. After removal of 8 bases from V and 3 bases from J, the junction contained 12 bases not matched to a gene. CDR3 coding DNA: TGTGCCAGCTTACAGGGGAGTGAGGATGACACTGAAGCTTTCTTT. Protein product: CASLQGSEDDTEAFF.